The table lists the clone carrying this T cell receptor beta chain with a few counts. This record belongs to a study of blood T cell repertoires in COVID-19. Study-wide context: Collection of acute and convalescent COVID-19 samples took place in the United States, Italy and Spain. T cells, B-cell-depleted T cells, or PBMCs supplied cDNA or gDNA.

The table came from immunoSEQ multiplex PCR; TCRdb's copy has only in-frame clones and leaves some out. Of around 260,000 clones in the sample, about 88% were seen once. This clonotype originated in a man aged 18 to 29 with active or convalescent COVID-19. Sequenced: peripheral blood.

The CDR3 loop is CASSFKGLQMNTEAFF. The CDR3 nucleotides are TGTGCCAGCAGTTTTAAGGGGCTTCAAATGAACACTGAAGCTTTCTTT. J is TRBJ1-1 and V is TRBV28; D is perhaps TRBD1 (5 bases). The CDR3 totals 16 residues. CDR1 is MDHEN and CDR2 is SYDVKM in the germline V gene. V dropped 3 bases and J dropped 0 bases, with 14 bases sitting between them. Using reference TRBV28 and TRBJ1-1 for the parts outside the CDR3, the full variable domain is DVKVTQSSRYLVKRTGEKVFLECVQDMDHENMFWYRQDPGLGLRLIYFSYDVKMKEKGDIPEGYSVSREKKERFSLILESASTNQTSMYLCASSFKGLQMNTEAFFGQGTRLTVV.